This T cell receptor beta chain was sequenced in a study of shared clonotypes between healthy human individuals. Study as a whole: There were three CD4 naive, three CD4 memory, two CD8 naive and one CD8 memory plates per donor.

Clones were read by immunoSEQ multiplex PCR, and TCRdb kept only the in-frame ones, dropping some. The sample consists of about 1.5 million clones, roughly 97% of them appearing once. Sample: naive CD4+ T cells sorted from blood. Regarding subset: CD45RA+ positively selected. This sequence was found in a man aged 25-40 years in good health.

CDR3 protein: CASSGGLASNEQFF. The CDR3 DNA reads TGTGCCAGCAGTGGTGGACTAGCGAGCAATGAGCAGTTCTTC. The chain links TRBV25-1 to TRBJ2-1; 9 nucleotides line up with TRBD2. The germline CDR1 and CDR2 sequences are MGHDK and SYGVNS. Trimming took 4 bases from V and 6 from J; bases not matched to a gene: 4. The CDR3 covers 14 residues. Full variable domain (missing parts from reference TRBV25-1 and TRBJ2-1): EADIYQTPRYLVIGTGKKITLECSQTMGHDKMYWYQQDPGMELHLIHYSYGVNSTEKGDLSSESTVSRIRTEHFPLTLESARPSHTSQYLCASSGGLASNEQFFGPGTRLTVL.